These 10 T cell receptor beta chains came from one sample sequenced in a study of liver allograft versus peripheral blood T cells (dated by TCRdb to 2020 to 2022). A note on the overall study: T cell receptor repertoires present within transplanted livers were compared with repertoires in the peripheral blood of liver transplant recipients.

TCRdb names Illumina MiSeq as the instrument used. Starting from the raw public reads, TCRdb applied fastp trimming at Q25, assembled clones with MiXCR and retained in-frame beta chains. Rows with one shared CDR3 protein collapse into an entry with the most common genes and DNA. Counted in this sample were 15,000 to 20,000 distinct CDR3 sequences; 20% to 25% of them appeared once. The top ten clonotypes cover approximately 12% of the sample. These receptors were collected from a human patient who had a liver transplant. In transplant recipients, some T cells may be of donor rather than host origin.

Many counts were recorded for this clonotype. The chain has TRBV18 and TRBJ2-3; 14 bases agree with TRBD2. The germline gives CDR1 KGHSH, CDR2 LQKENI. With V trimmed by 5 bases and J by 4 bases, 14 bases remained unmatched. The CDR3 runs to 19 residues. CDR3 protein: CASSLGLAGEVKGADTQYF. The CDR3 nucleotides read TGTGCCAGCTCATTGGGACTAGCGGGAGAGGTTAAAGGTGCAGATACGCAGTATTTT.

This clonotype was counted at least ten times. CDR3 sequence (DNA): TGTGCCAGCAGTAAAAACAGGGCCGGAACTGAAGCTTTCTTT. Translated: CASSKNRAGTEAFF. This sequence joins TRBV11-2 and TRBJ1-1; a possible D gene is TRBD1 (6 bases). Trimming stripped 6 bases from V and 5 bases from J, with 16 bases between. Germline values: CDR1 SGHAT, CDR2 FQNNGV. The CDR3 sequence is 14 residues long.

This clonotype was seen repeatedly, ten times or more. This sequence joins TRBV29-1 and TRBJ1-5; 12 bases line up with TRBD1. The junction had 10 bases not matched to a gene; V was cut back by 6 bases and J by 7 bases. The CDR3 contains 15 residues. Germline V gene lookup returns CDR1 SQVTM and CDR2 ANQGSEA. The CDR3 region is CSVISGQGAGQPQHF. DNA of the CDR3: TGCAGCGTCATCTCGGGACAGGGGGCAGGGCAGCCCCAGCATTTT.

This clonotype was seen many times. The gene calls are TRBV7-2 and TRBJ2-5; TRBD1 agrees at 11 bases. Trimming at V came to 5 bases and at J to 5 bases, leaving 4 bases not matched to a gene. Germline-derived CDR1 and CDR2 are SGHTA and FQGNSA. This CDR3 region has 14 residues. The CDR3, as DNA: TGTGCCAGCAGCCCATGGACAGGGGGCGAGACCCAGTACTTC. Residues: CASSPWTGGETQYF. Together with reference TRBV7-2 and TRBJ2-5, the CDR3 gives the full variable domain: GAGVSQSPSNKVTEKGKDVELRCDPISGHTALYWYRQSLGQGLEFLIYFQGNSAPDKSGLPSDRFSAERTGGSVSTLTIQRTQQEDSAVYLCASSPWTGGETQYFGPGTRLLVL.

The chain links TRBV30 to TRBJ2-3; D perhaps matches TRBD2 (6 bases). With 1 base removed from V and 2 bases from J, the gap between germline ends came to 16 bases. The CDR3 runs to 16 residues. CDR1 is GTSNPN and CDR2 is SVGIG in the germline V gene (reference sequence). CDR3 sequence reads: CAWSGARTKLTDTQYF. The CDR3, as DNA: TGTGCCTGGAGTGGGGCTCGGACTAAACTCACAGATACGCAGTATTTT.

This clonotype has a handful of counts. The chain joins TRBV30 to TRBJ2-2; D is ambiguous. The V gene's germline CDR1 is GTSNPN and CDR2 SVGIG (reference sequence). The CDR3 covers 11 residues. V lost 3 bases to trimming and J lost 7 bases, with 6 bases between them. The DNA for the CDR3 is TGTGCCTGGAGGAGGATCGGGGAGCTGTTTTTT. It is translated as CAWRRIGELFF.

This chain uses TRBV11-2 with TRBJ2-1; D is uncertain. Trimming took 3 bases from V and 0 from J, leaving 3 bases between them. This CDR3 spans 13 amino acids. Per germline, CDR1 SGHAT and CDR2 FQNNGV. The DNA of the CDR3 is TGTGCCAGCAGCTTTAGCTCCTACAATGAGCAGTTCTTC. This codes for CASSFSSYNEQFF.

The rearrangement links TRBV7-2 to TRBJ2-7; D remains unclear. This CDR3 comprises 11 residues. The germline CDR1 and CDR2 sequences are SGHTA and FQGNSA. V lost 4 bases and J lost 3, with 4 bases in between. The chain's CDR3 is CASSSDYEQYF. Here the CDR3 DNA reads TGTGCCAGCAGCTCGGACTACGAGCAGTACTTC.

This clonotype was seen a few times. CDR3 nucleotides: TGTGCCAGCAGCGACAACTCTGGGGCCAACGTCCTGACTTTC. Encoded protein: CASSDNSGANVLTF. The chain couples TRBV7-2 to TRBJ2-6; D is undetermined. In germline, CDR1 is SGHTA, CDR2 FQGNSA. This CDR3 is 14 amino acids long. V was shortened by 5 bases and J by 0 bases, with 5 bases between the two germline ends.

This clonotype was detected many times. The chain carries TRBV19 and TRBJ2-7; 9 nucleotides agree with TRBD2. With V trimmed by 11 bases and J by 5 bases, 10 bases remained unmatched. CDR1 and CDR2 (germline): LNHDA, SQIVND (reference sequence). This CDR3 is 13 amino acids long. The CDR3 here is CAAGGRDMHEQYF. The DNA of the CDR3 is TGTGCCGCCGGCGGGAGGGACATGCACGAGCAGTACTTC. Full variable domain (rest looked up from reference TRBV19 and TRBJ2-7): DGGITQSPKYLFRKEGQNVTLSCEQNLNHDAMYWYRQDPGQGLRLIYYSQIVNDFQKGDIAEGYSVSREKKESFPLTVTSAQKNPTAFYLCAAGGRDMHEQYFGPGTRLTVT.